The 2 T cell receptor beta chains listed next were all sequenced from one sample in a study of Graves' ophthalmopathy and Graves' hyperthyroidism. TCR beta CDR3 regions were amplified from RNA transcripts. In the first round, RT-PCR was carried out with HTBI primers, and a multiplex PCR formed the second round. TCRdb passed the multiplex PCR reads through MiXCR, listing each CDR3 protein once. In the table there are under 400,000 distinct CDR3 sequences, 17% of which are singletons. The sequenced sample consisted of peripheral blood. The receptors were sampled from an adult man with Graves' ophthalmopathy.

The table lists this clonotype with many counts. Here the CDR3 reads CASSLPPTGSAQHF. The DNA for the CDR3 is TGTGCCAGCAGTTTACCCCCCACAGGGTCAGCCCAGCATTTT. The chain carries TRBV12-3 or TRBV12-4 and TRBJ1-5, with a tentative D call TRBD1 (6 bases). Deletions cut 2 bases from V and 11 bases from J, with 16 bases between. This CDR3 contains 14 residues.

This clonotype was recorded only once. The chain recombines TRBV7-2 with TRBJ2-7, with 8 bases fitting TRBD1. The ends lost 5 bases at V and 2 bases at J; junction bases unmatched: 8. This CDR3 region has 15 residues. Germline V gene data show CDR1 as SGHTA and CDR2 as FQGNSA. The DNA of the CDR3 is TGTGCCAGCAGCGTCGACAGGGGCCGGACCTACGAGCAGTACTTC. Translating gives CASSVDRGRTYEQYF.